This T cell receptor beta chain originates from a study of cytomegalovirus exposure and HLA in healthy donors. This PCR relied on a set of 60 Vbeta primers and 13 Jbeta primers. The repertoire was sequenced with immunoSEQ multiplex PCR; TCRdb's copy has only in-frame clones and lacks some. The sample gives approximately 240,000 clones, almost 85% of which show up once; more than 0.5% is in the top ten. A remark on this clone: Its antigen is undetermined.

Study outcomes and limitations: A later look showed TCR association rates differing by HLA locus, highest for DRB1 and lowest for HLA-C.

V trimming: 3 bases; J trimming: 3 bases; junction bases outside the gene matches: 4. The CDR3 is 14 residues long. Germline CDR1 is SEHNR and CDR2 is FQNEAQ (reference sequence). The rearrangement joins TRBV7-9 to TRBJ1-1, with 7 nucleotides matching TRBD1. Sequencing was done on a sample of PBMCs. The receptor was derived from a woman aged 40 to 55 in good health and CMV-seronegative. CDR3 region: CASSFLTGDTEAFF. The CDR3 nucleotides are TGTGCCAGCAGCTTTCTTACAGGGGACACTGAAGCTTTCTTT. The full variable domain, in which reference TRBV7-9 and TRBJ1-1 provide the parts outside the CDR3, is DTGVSQNPRHKITKRGQNVTFRCDPISEHNRLYWYRQTLGQGPEFLTYFQNEAQLEKSRLLSDRFSAERPKGSFSTLEIQRTEQGDSAMYLCASSFLTGDTEAFFGQGTRLTVV.